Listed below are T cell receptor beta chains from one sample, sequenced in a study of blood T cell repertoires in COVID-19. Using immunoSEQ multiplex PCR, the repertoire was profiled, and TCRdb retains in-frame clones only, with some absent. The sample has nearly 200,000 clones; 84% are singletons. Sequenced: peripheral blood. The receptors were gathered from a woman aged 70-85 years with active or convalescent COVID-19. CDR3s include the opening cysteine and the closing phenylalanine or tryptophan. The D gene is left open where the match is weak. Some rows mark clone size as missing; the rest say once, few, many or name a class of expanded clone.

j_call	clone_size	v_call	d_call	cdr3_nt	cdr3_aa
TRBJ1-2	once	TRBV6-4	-	TGTGCCAGCAGTGACTCGAGCAGGGGTAACTATGGCTACACCTTC	CASSDSSRGNYGYTF
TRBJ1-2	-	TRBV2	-	TGTGCCAGCAAGATCAGGGGAGATGGCTACACCTTC	CASKIRGDGYTF
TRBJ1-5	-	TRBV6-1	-	TGTGCCAGCAGTGAATTAACAGGCCGTAGCAATCAGCCCCAGCATTTT	CASSELTGRSNQPQHF
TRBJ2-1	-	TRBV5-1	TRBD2	TGCGCCAGCAGCTTTACTAGCGGAACCTCCTACAATGAGCAGTTCTTC	CASSFTSGTSYNEQFF
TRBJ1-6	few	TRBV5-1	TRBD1	TGCGCCAGCAGCTTGGACAGGGGGGAATATTCACCCCTCCACTTT	CASSLDRGEYSPLHF
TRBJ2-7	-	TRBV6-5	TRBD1	TGTGCCAGCAGTCGCCTCGGGACAGGCAGGTTCGAGCAGTACTTC	CASSRLGTGRFEQYF
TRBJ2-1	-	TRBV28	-	TGTGCCAGCAGTTTAATTACGGGAGTCCACAATGAGCAGTTCTTC	CASSLITGVHNEQFF
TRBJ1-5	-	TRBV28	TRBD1	TGTGCCAGCAGTGTACCCGGGACAGGGAATCAGCCCCAGCATTTT	CASSVPGTGNQPQHF
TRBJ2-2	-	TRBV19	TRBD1	TGTGCCAGTAGTATACAGGGGGCGGACACCGGGGAGCTGTTTTTT	CASSIQGADTGELFF
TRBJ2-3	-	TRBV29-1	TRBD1	TGCAGCGTCGCCCCCGGGACAGGGCGCACAGATACGCAGTATTTT	CSVAPGTGRTDTQYF
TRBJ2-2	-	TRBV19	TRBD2	TGTGCCAGTAAAACCGGTCTGACTAGCGGGCGAGGGATTCCCGGGGAGCTGTTTTTT	CASKTGLTSGRGIPGELFF
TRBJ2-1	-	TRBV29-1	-	TGCAGCGTTGAAGTCCCGCAGGCGGGGTCCTACAATGAGCAGTTCTTC	CSVEVPQAGSYNEQFF
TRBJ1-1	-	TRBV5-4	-	TGTGCCAGCAGCTTGGGAAGGGGCACTGAAGCTTTCTTT	CASSLGRGTEAFF
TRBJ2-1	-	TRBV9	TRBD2	TGTGCCAGCAGCGTAGAGGGAGGGCCGGTCAATGAGCAGTTCTTC	CASSVEGGPVNEQFF
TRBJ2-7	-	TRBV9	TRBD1	TGTGCCAGCAGCGTAGATCCCTTCCCCGGGACAGGGGAAAACGAGCAGTACTTC	CASSVDPFPGTGENEQYF
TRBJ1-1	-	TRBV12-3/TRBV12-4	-	TGTGCCAGCAGTTTGAGCACTGAAGCTTTCTTT	CASSLSTEAFF
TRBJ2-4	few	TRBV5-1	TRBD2	TGCGCCAGCAGCGTCGATACCGGGACTAGCGGGAGAAACATTCAGTACTTC	CASSVDTGTSGRNIQYF
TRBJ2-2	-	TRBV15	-	TGTGCCACCAGCAGAGGGGGACAGAACACCGGGGAGCTGTTTTTT	CATSRGGQNTGELFF
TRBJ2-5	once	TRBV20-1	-	TGCAGTGCTAGTAGCCGGGGAGAGACCCAGTACTTC	CSASSRGETQYF
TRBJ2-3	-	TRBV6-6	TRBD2	TGTGCCAGCAGCTTCACTAGCGGGAGACCAGATACGCAGTATTTT	CASSFTSGRPDTQYF
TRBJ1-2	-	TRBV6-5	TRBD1	TGTGCCACTAAGACAGGGAAGGATTATGGCTACACCTTC	CATKTGKDYGYTF
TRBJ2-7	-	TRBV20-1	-	TGCAGTGCTGGGGGGACCTACGAGCAGTACTTC	CSAGGTYEQYF
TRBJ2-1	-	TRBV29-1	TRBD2	TGCAGCGTTGCGAGGTACAATTCCCGACTAGCGGGGCCAGGGAATGAGCAGTTCTTC	CSVARYNSRLAGPGNEQFF
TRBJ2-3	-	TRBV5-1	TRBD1	TGCGCCAGCAGCCCCCCGACAGGGAGCACAGATACGCAGTATTTT	CASSPPTGSTDTQYF
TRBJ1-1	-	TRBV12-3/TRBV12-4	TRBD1	TGTGCCAGCAACAGACAGGGGGCATCGGTAGCTTTCTTT	CASNRQGASVAFF
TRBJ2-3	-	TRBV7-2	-	TGTGCCAGCAGCTTAGGGTCGAGTACCGCGCAGTATTTT	CASSLGSSTAQYF
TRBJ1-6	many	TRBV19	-	TGTGCCAGTAGTATTTTATGGAGCTCCTATAATTCACCCCTCCACTTT	CASSILWSSYNSPLHF
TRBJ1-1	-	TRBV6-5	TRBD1	TGTGCCAGCAGACCGACAGGGGCGGGTGAAGCTTTCTTT	CASRPTGAGEAFF
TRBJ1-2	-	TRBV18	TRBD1	TGTGCCAGCTCAGTGGACAGGGAGAACTATGGCTACACCTTC	CASSVDRENYGYTF
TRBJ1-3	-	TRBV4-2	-	TGTGCCAGCAGCCAAGAAGAGGGCTCTGGAAACACCATATATTTT	CASSQEEGSGNTIYF
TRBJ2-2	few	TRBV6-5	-	TGCCGACGGGAACCCCTCAACACCGGGGAGCTGTTTTTT	CRREPLNTGELFF
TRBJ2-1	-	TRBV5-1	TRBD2	TGCGCCAGCAGCTTGTCGGGGGGTGGCTCCTACAATGAGCAGTTCTTC	CASSLSGGGSYNEQFF
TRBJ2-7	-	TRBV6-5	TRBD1	TGTGCCAGCAGCAAGGACAGGGGGCCAGGAGAGCAGTACTTC	CASSKDRGPGEQYF
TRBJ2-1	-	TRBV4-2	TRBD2	TGTGCCAGCAGCCATGAACCCGGGACTAGCGAATACAATGAGCAGTTCTTC	CASSHEPGTSEYNEQFF
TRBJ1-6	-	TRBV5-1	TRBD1	TGCGCCAGCAGCGGACAGGGTCAATCACCCCTCCACTTT	CASSGQGQSPLHF
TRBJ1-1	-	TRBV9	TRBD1	TGTGCCAGCAGCCCCGGGACAGGGGTGGGGTGGGCTTTCTTT	CASSPGTGVGWAFF
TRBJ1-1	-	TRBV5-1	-	TGCGCCAGCAGCTTGTTTGGGCGGGTGAACACTGAAGCTTTCTTT	CASSLFGRVNTEAFF
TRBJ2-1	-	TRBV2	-	TGTGCCAGCAGTGGGGGGGAACTAGGCCCCCAGCAGTTCTTC	CASSGGELGPQQFF
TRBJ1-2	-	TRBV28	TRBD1	TGTGCCAGCAGTTCCACCCGGGACAGGGGGCGACTTGACTATGGCTACACCTTC	CASSSTRDRGRLDYGYTF
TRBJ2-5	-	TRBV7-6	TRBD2	TGTGCCAGCAGCTTACAAGCGGGAGTGGGGGAGACCCAGTACTTC	CASSLQAGVGETQYF
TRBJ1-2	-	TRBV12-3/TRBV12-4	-	TGTGCCAGCAGTTTCTATAGTCATGGCTACACCTTC	CASSFYSHGYTF
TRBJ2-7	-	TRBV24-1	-	TGTGCCACCAGTGAGCCTACAGGGATACTCTACTACGAGCAGTACTTC	CATSEPTGILYYEQYF
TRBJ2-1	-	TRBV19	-	TGTGCCAGTAGTGTTAGCGGCCGGCGTAGCTCCTACAATGAGCAGTTCTTC	CASSVSGRRSSYNEQFF
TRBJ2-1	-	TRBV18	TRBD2	TGTGCCAGCTCTAAAAGTAGCGGGGGCTCCTACAATGAGCAGTTCTTC	CASSKSSGGSYNEQFF
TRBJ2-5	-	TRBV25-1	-	TGTGCCAGCAGTGCATTCACAGGGCCCCAAGAGACCCAGTACTTC	CASSAFTGPQETQYF
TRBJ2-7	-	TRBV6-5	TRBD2	TGTGCCAGCAGTTACTCGAGCGCTAGCGGGAGCGACGAGCAGTACTTC	CASSYSSASGSDEQYF
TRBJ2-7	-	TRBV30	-	TGTGCCTGGAGTCCCGGGACTCCCTCCTACGAGCAGTACTTC	CAWSPGTPSYEQYF